These 26 T cell receptor beta chains originate from one sample sequenced in a study of T cells after yellow fever vaccination. MiXCR, run by TCRdb on the 5' RACE reads, gives a single entry per CDR3 protein. Of approximately 300,000 distinct CDR3 sequences in the sample, roughly 10% were seen once. The specimen was CD4+ T cells sorted from PBMCs, collected 45 days after the yellow fever booster vaccination. All receptors come from a man younger than 35 who received the YFV17D yellow fever vaccine.

In this sample, this clonotype turned up a few times. The V call is TRBV5-1, the J call TRBJ2-1; the D gene is possibly TRBD1 (6 bases). V was trimmed by 4 bases and J by 0 bases, leaving 14 bases between them. CDR3 size: 16 residues. Germline loops: CDR1 SGHRS, CDR2 YFSETQ. DNA of the CDR3: TGCGCCAGCAGCCCGGGACAATCGAGCTCCTACAATGAGCAGTTCTTC. It encodes CASSPGQSSSYNEQFF.

V is TRBV3-1 and J is TRBJ2-3; D not certain. V was cut by 4 bases and J by 7 bases, with 6 bases left in between. The CDR3 spans 11 residues. Germline lookup yields CDR1 LGHDT and CDR2 YNNKEL (reference sequence). The CDR3 DNA reads as TGTGCCAGCAGCCTCACTTATACGCAGTATTTT. Its translation is CASSLTYTQYF.

V and J are TRBV20-1 and TRBJ2-7; 9 bases map to TRBD1. Germline V lookup: CDR1 DFQATT, CDR2 SNEGSKA (reference sequence). The CDR3 extends over 15 amino acids. With 1 base clipped from V and 5 bases from J, the junction kept 9 bases outside the gene matches. Written as DNA, the CDR3 is TGCAGTGCTAGAGCCGCTCAAGGGACAGGGAACGAGCAGTACTTC. It encodes CSARAAQGTGNEQYF.

This clonotype has a handful of counts. V usage is TRBV3-1 and J usage is TRBJ2-7; the match to TRBD1 covers 9 bases. Germline CDR1 is LGHDT and CDR2 is YNNKEL (reference sequence). Trimming removed 5 bases from V and 1 base from J; junction bases left unmatched: 3. This CDR3 comprises 14 residues. The CDR3 is CASSTGGLSYEQYF. CDR3 sequence (DNA): TGTGCCAGCAGCACAGGGGGCCTTTCCTACGAGCAGTACTTC.

The V call is TRBV27, the J call TRBJ2-3, with 12 bases aligning to TRBD2. Trimming at V came to 5 bases and at J to 4 bases, leaving 4 bases not matched to a gene. The CDR3 totals 15 residues. The germline gives CDR1 MNHEY, CDR2 SMNVEV (reference sequence). The CDR3, as DNA: TGTGCCAGCAGTATGGCTAGCGGGGGGGCAGATACGCAGTATTTT. Its translation: CASSMASGGADTQYF.

The V gene is TRBV11-2, the J gene TRBJ2-5; D not certain. V dropped 4 bases and J dropped 5 bases, with 20 bases sitting between them. The CDR3 is 16 residues long. Germline CDR1 and CDR2: SGHAT and FQNNGV. For the CDR3, the DNA is TGTGCCAGCAGCTCATGGGCTGGCGCTTTAGGGGAGACCCAGTACTTC. This translates into CASSSWAGALGETQYF.

The chain recombines TRBV20-1 with TRBJ1-3; weak D call: TRBD1 (5 bases). The CDR3 runs to 15 residues. The V and J ends lost 2 bases and 4 bases respectively, with 15 bases between them. The germline V gene has CDR1 DFQATT and CDR2 SNEGSKA (reference sequence). CDR3 in DNA: TGCAGTGCTAGATCGGGGAAAGGGACGGGAAACACCATATATTTT. Translated: CSARSGKGTGNTIYF.

Comment on this clonotype: A clone one base away is much larger, so this may be a read error. V is TRBV6-1 and J is TRBJ2-3; D remains ambiguous. The J call could be wrong; TRBJ1-5 is a better fit for the DNA end. The CDR3 spans 14 residues. Per the germline V gene, CDR1 is MNHNS and CDR2 is SASEGT. CDR3 residues: CASTSGPGTDTQHF. For the CDR3, the DNA is TGTGCCAGCACCTCTGGCCCGGGCACAGATACGCAGCATTTT.

This clonotype came up a few times. In DNA form, the CDR3 reads TGTGCCAGCTCGGGACAGGGGGATGAAGCTTTCTTT. Its protein is CASSGQGDEAFF. The chain recombines TRBV6-2 or TRBV6-3 with TRBJ1-1; TRBD1 aligns across 11 bases. The junction had 3 bases not matched to a gene; V was cut back by 8 bases and J by 7 bases. Germline CDR1 MNHEY, CDR2 SVGEGT. This CDR3 spans 12 amino acids.

The table lists this clonotype with many counts. The chain has TRBV5-1 and TRBJ2-1; 10 bases agree with TRBD1. The CDR3 has 16 residues. The germline gives CDR1 SGHRS, CDR2 YFSETQ. The junction had 15 bases not matched to a gene; V was cut back by 8 bases and J by 7 bases. CDR3 in amino acids: CASNRRGDRGLNEQFF. The CDR3 coding sequence is TGCGCCAGTAACAGGAGGGGGGACAGGGGATTGAATGAGCAGTTCTTC.

This clonotype appeared a few times. The CDR3, as DNA: TGCGCCAGCAGCTTGATGGGGAATCCTGAGCAGTTCTTC. This encodes CASSLMGNPEQFF. The chain carries TRBV5-1 and TRBJ2-1, with D uncertain. The CDR3 sequence is 13 residues long. Deletions cut 1 base from V and 9 bases from J, with 11 bases between. CDR1 and CDR2 from the germline V gene are SGHRS and YFSETQ.

The chain recombines TRBV7-8 with TRBJ1-3; possible D gene TRBD1, 6 bases. Trimming shortened V by 4 bases and J by 3 bases, and 16 bases separated the two germline ends. Germline CDR1 SGHVS, CDR2 FQNEAQ. There are 16 residues in the CDR3. This chain's CDR3 is CASSSGGGLGGNTIYF. In nucleotides, the CDR3 is TGTGCCAGCAGCTCAGGAGGGGGTCTGGGTGGAAACACCATATATTTT.

V and J are TRBV4-1 and TRBJ2-5, with 10 bases aligning to TRBD2. This CDR3 spans 16 amino acids. Trimming cost V 3 bases and J 7 bases; bases outside gene matches: 11. Germline V gene sequence: CDR1 MGHRA, CDR2 YSYEKL. Here the CDR3 reads CASSHPGVAGGGTQYF. The DNA for the CDR3 is TGCGCCAGCAGCCATCCCGGAGTAGCGGGAGGCGGGACCCAGTACTTC.

In its sample, this clonotype was seen many times. J is TRBJ1-6 and V is TRBV3-1, with D hard to call. There are 13 residues in the CDR3. The germline V and J ends were trimmed by 0 bases and 8 bases, with 5 bases remaining between them. Germline CDR1 LGHDT, CDR2 YNNKEL (reference sequence). Here the CDR3 DNA reads TGTGCCAGCAGCCAAGATACGTATTCACCCCTCCACTTT. Translation: CASSQDTYSPLHF.

This clonotype has a handful of counts. CDR3 DNA sequence: TGTGCCAGCAGTTACTCCGGACAGCCCCAGTATGGCTACACCTTC. It yields the protein CASSYSGQPQYGYTF. The chain employs TRBV6-2 or TRBV6-3 and TRBJ1-2, with D perhaps matching TRBD1 (6 bases). Trimming cost V 0 bases and J 5 bases, with 13 bases left between them. The CDR3 totals 15 residues. The germline V gene encodes CDR1 MNHEY and CDR2 SVGEGT.

This clonotype was counted only a few times. V is TRBV5-6 and J is TRBJ2-7; D may be TRBD1 or TRBD2 (5 bases each). Looked up from germline, CDR1 is SGHDT and CDR2 is YYEEEE. Trimming took 1 base from V and 7 from J, leaving 6 bases between them. The CDR3 runs 11 residues. The CDR3 DNA reads as TGTGCCAGCAGCTTGTGGGGGGAGCAGTACTTC. Amino acids: CASSLWGEQYF. The whole variable domain, remainder taken from reference TRBV5-6 and TRBJ2-7, is DAGVTQSPTHLIKTRGQQVTLRCSPKSGHDTVSWYQQALGQGPQFIFQYYEEEERQRGNFPDRFSGHQFPNYSSELNVNALLLGDSALYLCASSLWGEQYFGPGTRLTVT.

This clonotype was detected many times. The chain joins TRBV9 to TRBJ2-1, with D possibly being TRBD1 (6 bases). Germline V gives CDR1 SGDLS, CDR2 YYNGEE. V was cut by 4 bases and J by 7 bases, with 24 bases left in between. The CDR3 is made up of 17 amino acids. The DNA of the CDR3 is TGTGCCAGCAGCAGTGACAGGATATCGCCCATGGGAAATGAGCAGTTCTTC. Translated, it gives CASSSDRISPMGNEQFF.

This clonotype was found a few times. The chain links TRBV19 to TRBJ1-1; possibly TRBD1 for D (6 bases). With 4 bases removed from V and 4 bases from J, the gap between germline ends came to 13 bases. The CDR3 sequence is 14 residues long. Germline CDR1 and CDR2: LNHDA and SQIVND (reference sequence). CDR3: CASSTRGAGTEAFF. CDR3 nucleotide sequence: TGTGCCAGTAGTACGCGGGGGGCGGGCACTGAAGCTTTCTTT. The variable domain in full, completed from reference TRBV19 and TRBJ1-1, reads DGGITQSPKYLFRKEGQNVTLSCEQNLNHDAMYWYRQDPGQGLRLIYYSQIVNDFQKGDIAEGYSVSREKKESFPLTVTSAQKNPTAFYLCASSTRGAGTEAFFGQGTRLTVV.

This chain joins TRBV5-1 and TRBJ1-2, with 9 nucleotides matching TRBD1. The CDR3 loop spans 16 amino acids. Germline trimming cut 4 bases from V and 0 bases from J; bases unmatched to any gene: 7. The germline V gene encodes CDR1 SGHRS and CDR2 YFSETQ. CDR3 protein: CASSRGTGNTNYGYTF. The CDR3 DNA reads as TGCGCCAGCAGCCGGGGGACAGGGAATACTAACTATGGCTACACCTTC.

Here the CDR3 DNA reads TGTGCCTGGAGTCAGGGCATCAGAAACACCATATATTTT. Residues: CAWSQGIRNTIYF. The chain recombines TRBV30 with TRBJ1-3; weak D call: TRBD1 (5 bases). The CDR3 is 13 amino acids. V was cut by 2 bases and J by 5 bases, with 10 bases left in between. CDR1 and CDR2 (germline): GTSNPN, SVGIG (reference sequence).

The chain uses TRBV9 and TRBJ1-2; perhaps TRBD1 as D (5 bases). This CDR3 has 14 residues. Trimming cost V 1 base and J 0 bases, with 7 bases left between them. CDR1 and CDR2 from the germline V gene are SGDLS and YYNGEE. This chain's CDR3 is CASSVTGTNYGYTF. In DNA form, the CDR3 reads TGTGCCAGCAGCGTAACAGGAACTAACTATGGCTACACCTTC.

A word on this clonotype: The junction and the germline gene differ at one end; a read error may be behind it. The J gene is TRBJ1-1, the V gene TRBV10-3; 11 bases match TRBD1. The CDR3 loop spans 14 amino acids. Germline V gives CDR1 ENHRY, CDR2 SYGVKD. The CDR3 DNA reads as TGTGCCATCAGGCGGGACAGGGGGAACACTGAAGGTTTCTTT. It translates to CAIRRDRGNTEGFF.

This clonotype was seen many times. The V call is TRBV27, the J call TRBJ2-1; possible D gene TRBD1, 6 bases. CDR3 length: 16 residues. CDR1 is MNHEY and CDR2 is SMNVEV in the germline V gene (reference sequence). Trimming cost V 0 bases and J 4 bases, with 13 bases left between them. This CDR3 reads CASSLSPGTTYNEQFF. CDR3 bases: TGTGCCAGCAGTTTATCCCCCGGGACAACATACAATGAGCAGTTCTTC.

This clonotype was picked up many times. This chain links TRBV24-1 with TRBJ2-3; 9 bases align to TRBD2. There are 15 residues in the CDR3. Germline CDR1 KGHDR, CDR2 SFDVKD. V lost 11 bases to trimming and J lost 5 bases; unmatched junction nucleotides: 13. CDR3 in DNA: TGTGCCATCGCTGGGGCGGGGGGGCCTGGAGATACGCAGTATTTT. Translating gives CAIAGAGGPGDTQYF.

The chain links TRBV19 to TRBJ1-4; no firm D call. This CDR3 region has 13 residues. Trimming left V 7 bases short and J 1 base short, with 7 bases between. CDR1 is LNHDA, CDR2 SQIVND, per germline (reference sequence). In nucleotides, the CDR3 is TGTGCCAGTACCGATGGAACTAATGAAAAACTGTTTTTT. It yields the protein CASTDGTNEKLFF.

This clonotype was counted a few times. The chain has TRBV7-9 and TRBJ1-2; possibly TRBD1 for D (5 bases). The CDR3 is 14 residues long. Germline CDR1 reads SEHNR; CDR2 reads FQNEAQ (reference sequence). V lost 2 bases and J lost 10, with 17 bases in between. CDR3 bases: TGTGCCAGCAGCTTACCCCGAGGGGAGGTAGTCTACACCTTC. This gives the protein CASSLPRGEVVYTF.